The 21 T cell receptor beta chains below were found in one sample sequenced in a study of PD-L1 blockade in urothelial cancer. Libraries were prepared by immunoSEQ multiplex PCR; TCRdb keeps only in-frame clonotypes and omits some of them. The sample contains 49,000 or so clones, about 86% of which appear only once. The time point was: pretreatment peripheral blood. The material was PBMCs, obtained around atezolizumab (anti-PD-L1) treatment. The receptor source for this set is a man aged 55 to 70 with urothelial cancer.

The chain combines TRBV5-1 with TRBJ2-3; TRBD2 matches at 8 bases. In germline, CDR1 is SGHRS, CDR2 YFSETQ. The CDR3 has 18 residues. With 4 bases clipped from V and 0 bases from J, the junction kept 13 bases outside the gene matches. The chain's CDR3 is CASSVRVKSGSSTDTQYF. In nucleotides, the CDR3 is TGCGCCAGCAGCGTCCGAGTAAAGAGCGGGAGTAGCACAGATACGCAGTATTTT. Full variable domain (remainder filled in from reference TRBV5-1 and TRBJ2-3): KAGVTQTPRYLIKTRGQQVTLSCSPISGHRSVSWYQQTPGQGLQFLFEYFSETQRNKGNFPGRFSGRQFSNSRSEMNVSTLELGDSALYLCASSVRVKSGSSTDTQYFGPGTRLTVL.

The chain joins TRBV5-4 to TRBJ2-7, with D hard to call. This CDR3 has 15 amino acids. Germline V gene sequence: CDR1 SGHNT, CDR2 YYREEE (reference sequence). Trimming pared 0 bases from V and 2 bases from J, leaving 12 bases between. This CDR3 reads CASSLAGPWAYEQYF. The CDR3 coding sequence is TGTGCCAGCAGCTTGGCAGGTCCCTGGGCCTACGAGCAGTACTTC.

For the CDR3, the DNA is TGCGCCAGCCGGCTGGGACTAGGCTACACAGATACGCAGTATTTT. It encodes CASRLGLGYTDTQYF. The V gene is TRBV5-1, the J gene TRBJ2-3; 8 positions agree with TRBD2. V shed 7 bases, J shed 2 bases, and the junction held 9 bases outside the gene matches. This CDR3 has 15 amino acids. Germline CDR1 SGHRS, CDR2 YFSETQ.

This chain links TRBV6-1 with TRBJ1-3; D is uncertain. The CDR3 runs to 15 residues. CDR1 MNHNS and CDR2 SASEGT come from the germline V gene. The ends were cut back, 5 bases at V and 2 bases at J, with 13 bases in the middle. CDR3 coding DNA: TGTGCCAGCAGTATTGGACTGGGAACTGGAAACACCATATATTTT. The encoded protein is CASSIGLGTGNTIYF.

V is TRBV2 and J is TRBJ1-5, with 7 bases lining up with TRBD1. Germline V gene sequence: CDR1 SNHLY, CDR2 FYNNEI. Unmatched junction bases numbered 5, after V lost 2 bases and J lost 7 bases. This CDR3 contains 14 residues. The CDR3 is CASSEMTGMQPQHF. The CDR3, as DNA: TGTGCCAGCAGTGAAATGACAGGGATGCAGCCCCAGCATTTT.

This sequence joins TRBV7-2 and TRBJ2-1; TRBD1 aligns across 7 bases. The length of the CDR3 is 15 residues. Germline assignment: CDR1 SGHTA and CDR2 FQGNSA. The V gene end was trimmed by 2 bases and the J gene end by 4 bases; junction bases not matched to a gene: 5. CDR3 residues: CASSLTGDLYNEQFF. The CDR3 DNA follows: TGTGCCAGCAGCTTAACAGGGGACCTGTACAATGAGCAGTTCTTC.

The V gene is TRBV5-6, the J gene TRBJ2-1; D is perhaps TRBD2 (6 bases). V lost 2 bases to trimming and J lost 2 bases, with 8 bases between them. CDR3 length: 14 residues. In germline, CDR1 is SGHDT, CDR2 YYEEEE. As DNA, the CDR3 is TGTGCCAGCAGCTTCGGGGGAACCTACAATGAGCAGTTCTTC. The encoded protein is CASSFGGTYNEQFF.

The chain uses TRBV5-1 and TRBJ2-1; 12 positions match TRBD1. The CDR3 totals 16 residues. V gave up 0 bases and J gave up 4 bases; unmatched junction bases: 2. The germline V gene has CDR1 SGHRS and CDR2 YFSETQ. CDR3 loop: CASSLEGQGAYNEQFF. CDR3 DNA: TGCGCCAGCAGCTTGGAGGGACAGGGGGCTTACAATGAGCAGTTCTTC.

V is TRBV29-1 and J is TRBJ1-5, with 12 nucleotides matching TRBD1. This CDR3 has 13 amino acids. V lost 6 bases, J lost 6 bases, and 3 bases stayed unmatched. Germline assignment: CDR1 SQVTM and CDR2 ANQGSEA. CDR3 residues: CSVGQGAAQPQHF. Here the CDR3 DNA reads TGCAGCGTGGGACAGGGGGCTGCTCAGCCCCAGCATTTT.

The chain recombines TRBV11-2 with TRBJ2-3, with 12 nucleotides matching TRBD2. CDR1 is SGHAT and CDR2 is FQNNGV in the germline V gene. The V segment lost 2 bases and the J segment 7 bases; nucleotides outside the gene matches: 4. The CDR3 extends over 15 amino acids. The CDR3 DNA sequence: TGTGCCAGCAGCTTACCTAGCGGGGGGGCGAATACGCAGTATTTT. Protein sequence: CASSLPSGGANTQYF. Together with reference TRBV11-2 and TRBJ2-3, the CDR3 gives the full variable domain: EAGVAQSPRYKIIEKRQSVAFWCNPISGHATLYWYQQILGQGPKLLIQFQNNGVVDDSQLPKDRFSAERLKGVDSTLKIQPAKLEDSAVYLCASSLPSGGANTQYFGPGTRLTVL.

The chain combines TRBV27 with TRBJ2-7; a possible D gene is TRBD1 (6 bases). With 5 bases removed from V and 3 bases from J, the gap between germline ends came to 17 bases. Germline lookup yields CDR1 MNHEY and CDR2 SMNVEV (reference sequence). The CDR3 totals 15 residues. For the CDR3, the DNA is TGTGCCAGCAGTCCAATGGACAGCGGCTACTACGAGCAGTACTTC. This gives the protein CASSPMDSGYYEQYF.

This chain connects TRBV7-9 to TRBJ2-1; 12 bases match TRBD2. Per the germline V gene, CDR1 is SEHNR and CDR2 is FQNEAQ (reference sequence). V shed 3 bases and J 7 bases; nucleotides not matched to a gene: 10. This CDR3 has 17 residues. The CDR3 coding sequence is TGTGCCAGCAGCTTGTCGACTAGCGGGAGCCCGGGGAATGAGCAGTTCTTC. Translated, it gives CASSLSTSGSPGNEQFF.

The chain couples TRBV28 to TRBJ2-7; a possible D gene is TRBD1 (6 bases). CDR1 is MDHEN, CDR2 SYDVKM, per germline. V was cut by 1 base and J by 6 bases, with 16 bases left in between. The CDR3 length is 15 residues. Here the CDR3 reads CASSLFPGAPGEQYF. The CDR3, as DNA: TGTGCCAGCAGTTTATTCCCAGGGGCCCCAGGCGAGCAGTACTTC.

This clone was counted only a few times. The chain combines TRBV9 with TRBJ1-5; D is possibly TRBD1 (5 bases). The V gene's germline CDR1 is SGDLS and CDR2 YYNGEE. This CDR3 is 14 amino acids long. Trimming took off 4 bases at V and 0 bases at J, with 8 bases between the two ends. Written as DNA, the CDR3 is TGTGCCAGCAGCTCCGACAGTAGCAATCAGCCCCAGCATTTT. Amino acids: CASSSDSSNQPQHF. The full variable domain, in which reference TRBV9 and TRBJ1-5 provide the parts outside the CDR3, is DSGVTQTPKHLITATGQRVTLRCSPRSGDLSVYWYQQSLDQGLQFLIQYYNGEERAKGNILERFSAQQFPDLHSELNLSSLELGDSALYFCASSSDSSNQPQHFGDGTRLSIL.

This chain connects TRBV27 to TRBJ2-7, with D unresolved. Germline loops: CDR1 MNHEY, CDR2 SMNVEV (reference sequence). This CDR3 has 13 amino acids. V dropped 2 bases and J dropped 3 bases, with 8 bases sitting between them. The CDR3 region is CASSLRRNYEQYF. CDR3 nucleotide sequence: TGTGCCAGCAGTTTACGCAGGAACTACGAGCAGTACTTC.

The chain joins TRBV30 to TRBJ2-6, with a possible D match to TRBD2 (5 bases). The CDR3 sequence is 14 residues long. CDR1 is GTSNPN, CDR2 SVGIG, per germline (reference sequence). V was shortened by 4 bases and J by 3 bases, with 10 bases between the two germline ends. The CDR3 loop reads CAWKRESGANVLTF. CDR3 nucleotides: TGTGCCTGGAAAAGGGAGAGTGGGGCCAACGTCCTGACTTTC.

This CDR3 is CASSSPRGLETQYF. As DNA, the CDR3 is TGTGCCAGCAGCTCCCCCCGAGGGTTGGAGACCCAGTACTTC. The chain couples TRBV7-6 to TRBJ2-5; D may be TRBD2 (5 bases). CDR1 is SGHVS and CDR2 is FNYEAQ in the germline V gene. Between the trimmed V and J ends, which lost 4 bases and 5 bases, there was a span of 14 bases. The CDR3 has 14 residues. Full variable domain (remainder filled in from reference TRBV7-6 and TRBJ2-5): GAGVSQSPRYKVTKRGQDVALRCDPISGHVSLYWYRQALGQGPEFLTYFNYEAQQDKSGLPNDRFSAERPEGSISTLTIQRTEQRDSAMYRCASSSPRGLETQYFGPGTRLLVL.

The chain links TRBV19 to TRBJ1-4; D call uncertain. Germline assignment: CDR1 LNHDA and CDR2 SQIVND (reference sequence). The CDR3 loop spans 10 amino acids. Between the trimmed V and J ends, which lost 9 bases and 5 bases, there was a span of 4 bases. CDR3 region: CASRNEKLFF. The CDR3 DNA sequence: TGTGCCAGCAGAAATGAAAAACTGTTTTTT.

This rearrangement joins TRBV5-1 to TRBJ2-3, with D unclear. The germline V gene encodes CDR1 SGHRS and CDR2 YFSETQ. Trimming took off 3 bases at V and 1 base at J, with 12 bases between the two ends. The CDR3 spans 15 residues. For the CDR3, the DNA is TGCGCCAGCAGCTCGGAGAAGGTGGGCACAGATACGCAGTATTTT. Amino acid sequence: CASSSEKVGTDTQYF.

V usage is TRBV28 and J usage is TRBJ1-2; D is possibly TRBD1 (5 bases). The length of the CDR3 is 15 residues. Germline V gives CDR1 MDHEN, CDR2 SYDVKM. V was trimmed by 5 bases and J by 2 bases, leaving 15 bases between them. For the CDR3, the DNA is TGTGCCAGCAGTCATGGAGGCCGGGGGAACTATGGCTACACCTTC. Translated: CASSHGGRGNYGYTF.

The chain employs TRBV7-2 and TRBJ1-2; 8 bases match TRBD1. The CDR3 runs 17 residues. V lost 11 bases and J lost 6; bases outside the gene matches: 23. The V gene's germline CDR1 is SGHTA and CDR2 FQGNSA. CDR3 sequence: CAAKIKEAGGRQHGYTF. The CDR3 DNA is TGTGCCGCTAAAATCAAAGAGGCAGGGGGCAGACAGCATGGCTACACCTTC.